This TCR beta chain originates from a study of T cell repertoires in cytomegalovirus infection. Study-level background: An indication of both CMV infection and matching HLA type came from public TCR beta signatures. General study findings and limits: HLA-C-restricted CMV-specific TCR beta clonotypes prevailed in the ex vivo response. Summed frequency of public TCR beta families distinguished CMV carriers with the relevant HLA.

This clonotype was picked up many times. Its antigen is currently unknown. MiXCR, applied by TCRdb to the reads, yields one record per CDR3 protein. The sample lists fewer than 80,000 distinct CDR3 sequences, about 3.8% occurring once. CDR3 size: 13 residues. Trimming stripped 5 bases from V and 10 bases from J, with 12 bases between. The germline V gene encodes CDR1 SGHTA and CDR2 FQGNSA. Sequenced: PBMCs. This chain connects TRBV7-2 to TRBJ1-6, with D perhaps TRBD1 (5 bases). The clonotype was recovered from a human donor in good health (CMV status not recorded). Some clones in this sample may be carry-over from other donors' samples. As DNA, the CDR3 is TGTGCCAGCAGCCCAGGGATAGAGTCACCCCTCCACTTT. Residues: CASSPGIESPLHF.